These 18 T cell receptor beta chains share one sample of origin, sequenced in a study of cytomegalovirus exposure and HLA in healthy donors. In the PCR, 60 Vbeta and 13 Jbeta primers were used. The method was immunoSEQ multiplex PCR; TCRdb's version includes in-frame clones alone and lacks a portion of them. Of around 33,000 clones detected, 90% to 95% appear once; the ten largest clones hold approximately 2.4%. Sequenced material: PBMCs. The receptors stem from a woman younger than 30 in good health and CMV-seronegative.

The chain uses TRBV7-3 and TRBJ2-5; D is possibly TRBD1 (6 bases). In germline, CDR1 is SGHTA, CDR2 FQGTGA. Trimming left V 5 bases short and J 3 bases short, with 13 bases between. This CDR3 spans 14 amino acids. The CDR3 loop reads CASSPLGAEETQYF. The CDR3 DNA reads TGTGCCAGCAGCCCGCTGGGGGCAGAAGAGACCCAGTACTTC.

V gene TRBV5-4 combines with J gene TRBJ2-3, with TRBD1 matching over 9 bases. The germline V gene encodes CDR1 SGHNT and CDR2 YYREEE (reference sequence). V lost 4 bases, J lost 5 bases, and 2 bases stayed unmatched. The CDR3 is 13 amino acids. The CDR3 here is CASSRDRVDTQYF. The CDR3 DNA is TGTGCCAGCAGCCGGGACAGGGTAGATACGCAGTATTTT.

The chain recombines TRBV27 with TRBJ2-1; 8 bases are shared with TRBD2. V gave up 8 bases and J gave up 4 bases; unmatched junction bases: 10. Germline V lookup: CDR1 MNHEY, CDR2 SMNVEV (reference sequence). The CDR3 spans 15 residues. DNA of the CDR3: TGTGCCAGCTCCCGGACGGGCGGGAGGTACAATGAGCAGTTCTTC. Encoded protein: CASSRTGGRYNEQFF.

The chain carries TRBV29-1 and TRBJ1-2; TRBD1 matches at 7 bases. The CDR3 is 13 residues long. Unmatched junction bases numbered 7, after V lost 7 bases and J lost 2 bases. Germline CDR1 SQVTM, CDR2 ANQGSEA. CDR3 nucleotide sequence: TGCAGCGCCACGACAGGGTCAAACTATGGCTACACCTTC. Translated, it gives CSATTGSNYGYTF.

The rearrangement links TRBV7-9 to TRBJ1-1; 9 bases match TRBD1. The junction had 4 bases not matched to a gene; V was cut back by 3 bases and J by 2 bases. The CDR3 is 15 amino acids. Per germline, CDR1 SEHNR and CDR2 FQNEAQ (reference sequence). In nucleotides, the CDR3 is TGTGCCAGCAGCTTGCCGGGACAGGGAAACACTGAAGCTTTCTTT. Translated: CASSLPGQGNTEAFF. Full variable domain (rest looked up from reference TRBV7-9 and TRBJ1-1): DTGVSQNPRHKITKRGQNVTFRCDPISEHNRLYWYRQTLGQGPEFLTYFQNEAQLEKSRLLSDRFSAERPKGSFSTLEIQRTEQGDSAMYLCASSLPGQGNTEAFFGQGTRLTVV.

The chain's CDR3 is CASSWREGAGADTQYF. For the CDR3, the DNA is TGTGCCAGCAGTTGGCGGGAGGGCGCAGGGGCAGATACGCAGTATTTT. The J gene is TRBJ2-3, the V gene TRBV2; TRBD2 matches 9 bases. The CDR3 extends over 16 amino acids. Germline lookup yields CDR1 SNHLY and CDR2 FYNNEI. The V and J ends lost 5 bases and 4 bases, in that order; junction bases with no gene match: 10.

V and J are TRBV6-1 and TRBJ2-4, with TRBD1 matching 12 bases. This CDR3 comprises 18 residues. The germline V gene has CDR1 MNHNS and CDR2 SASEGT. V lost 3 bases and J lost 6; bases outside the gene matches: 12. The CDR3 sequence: CASSDAGIRGQGANIQYF. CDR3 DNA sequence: TGTGCCAGCAGTGACGCGGGAATAAGGGGACAGGGGGCAAACATTCAGTACTTC.

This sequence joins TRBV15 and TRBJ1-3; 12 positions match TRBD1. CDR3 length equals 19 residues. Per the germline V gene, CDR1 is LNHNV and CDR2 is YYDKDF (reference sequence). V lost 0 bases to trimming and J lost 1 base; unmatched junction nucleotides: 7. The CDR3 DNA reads TGTGCCACCAGCAGAGATTTTAGGGACAGGGGGCATTCTGGAAACACCATATATTTT. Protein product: CATSRDFRDRGHSGNTIYF.

This chain's CDR3 is CASSLWRESPYEQYF. CDR3 coding DNA: TGTGCCAGCAGTTTATGGCGGGAGTCCCCCTACGAGCAGTACTTC. This chain uses TRBV28 with TRBJ2-7; 7 bases match TRBD2. This CDR3 contains 15 residues. Trimming took 0 bases from V and 2 from J; bases not matched to a gene: 4. Germline V CDR1 and CDR2: MDHEN, SYDVKM.

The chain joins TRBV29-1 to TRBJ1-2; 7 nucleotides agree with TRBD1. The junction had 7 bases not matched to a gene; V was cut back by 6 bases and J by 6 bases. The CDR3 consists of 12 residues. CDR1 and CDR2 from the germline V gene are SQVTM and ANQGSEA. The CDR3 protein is CSVRTGADGYTF. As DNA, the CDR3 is TGCAGCGTCCGCACAGGGGCCGATGGCTACACCTTC.

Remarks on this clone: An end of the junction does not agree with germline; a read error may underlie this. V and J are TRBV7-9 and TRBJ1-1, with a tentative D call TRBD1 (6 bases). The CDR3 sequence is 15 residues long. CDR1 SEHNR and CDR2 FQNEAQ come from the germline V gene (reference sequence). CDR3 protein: CSSSSYRVVDTEAFF. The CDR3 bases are TGTTCCAGCAGCAGCTACAGGGTTGTCGACACTGAAGCTTTCTTT.

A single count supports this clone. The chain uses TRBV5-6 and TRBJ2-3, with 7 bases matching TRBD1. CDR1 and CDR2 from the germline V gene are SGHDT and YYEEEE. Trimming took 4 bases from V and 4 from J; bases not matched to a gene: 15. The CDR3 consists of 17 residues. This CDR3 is CASSQTRGRWSADTQYF. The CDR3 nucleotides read TGTGCCAGCAGCCAGACGAGGGGGCGTTGGTCCGCAGATACGCAGTATTTT.

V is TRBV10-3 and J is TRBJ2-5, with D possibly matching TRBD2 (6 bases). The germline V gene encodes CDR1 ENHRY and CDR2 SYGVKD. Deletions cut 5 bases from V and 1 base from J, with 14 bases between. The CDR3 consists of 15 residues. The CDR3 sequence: CAISSPTRGQETQYF. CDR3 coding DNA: TGTGCCATCAGTTCCCCGACTAGGGGCCAAGAGACCCAGTACTTC.

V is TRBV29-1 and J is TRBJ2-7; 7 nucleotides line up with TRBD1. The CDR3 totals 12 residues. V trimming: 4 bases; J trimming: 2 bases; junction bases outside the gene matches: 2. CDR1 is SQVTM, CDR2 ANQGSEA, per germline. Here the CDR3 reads CSVVRGPYEQYF. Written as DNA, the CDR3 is TGCAGCGTTGTAAGGGGGCCCTACGAGCAGTACTTC.

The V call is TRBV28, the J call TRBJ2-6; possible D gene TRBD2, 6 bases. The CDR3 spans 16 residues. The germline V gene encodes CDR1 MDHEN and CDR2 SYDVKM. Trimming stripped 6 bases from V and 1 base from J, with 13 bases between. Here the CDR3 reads CASSPGGRSGANVLTF. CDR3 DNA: TGTGCCAGCAGCCCCGGGGGTCGTTCTGGGGCCAACGTCCTGACTTTC.

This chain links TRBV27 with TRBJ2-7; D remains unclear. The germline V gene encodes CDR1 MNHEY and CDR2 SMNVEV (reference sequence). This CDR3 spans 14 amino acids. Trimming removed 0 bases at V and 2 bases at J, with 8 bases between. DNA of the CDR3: TGTGCCAGCAGTTTATCGCTGGGCACCTACGAGCAGTACTTC. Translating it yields CASSLSLGTYEQYF.

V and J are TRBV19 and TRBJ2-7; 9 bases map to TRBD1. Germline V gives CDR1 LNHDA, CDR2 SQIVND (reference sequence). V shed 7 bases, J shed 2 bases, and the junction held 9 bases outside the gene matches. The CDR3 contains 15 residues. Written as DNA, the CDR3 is TGTGCCAGTAAGGGGTTCGACAGGGGGACCTACGAGCAGTACTTC. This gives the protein CASKGFDRGTYEQYF. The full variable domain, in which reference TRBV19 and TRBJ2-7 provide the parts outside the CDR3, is DGGITQSPKYLFRKEGQNVTLSCEQNLNHDAMYWYRQDPGQGLRLIYYSQIVNDFQKGDIAEGYSVSREKKESFPLTVTSAQKNPTAFYLCASKGFDRGTYEQYFGPGTRLTVT.

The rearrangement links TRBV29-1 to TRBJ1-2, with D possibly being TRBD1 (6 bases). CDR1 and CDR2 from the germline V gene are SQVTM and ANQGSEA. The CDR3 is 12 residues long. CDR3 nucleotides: TGCAGTTACACTCAGGGGAACTATGGCTACACCTTC. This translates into CSYTQGNYGYTF.